This entry is about one TCR beta chain. Which antigen it targets is not known. No much larger clonotype is one base removed from it; base qualities were not supplied. The source of the sample is a study of OX40 agonist ivuxolimab in advanced cancers. About the study as a whole: Ivuxolimab was an agonistic, fully human IgG2 monoclonal antibody directed against OX40 (CD134), a costimulatory receptor. The dose-escalation cohort was over 70% male with a mean age of about 60 years, ranging from roughly 20 to 80. The paper describes the monotherapy dose-escalation part (N ≈ 50 patients) of the phase I trial of ivuxolimab. Intravenous ivuxolimab was administered to patients every 2 weeks at six dose levels: 0.01, 0.1, 0.3, 1.5, 3 and 10 mg/kg. Peripheral TCRbeta sequencing aimed to test whether ivuxolimab altered TCR sequence diversity and caused clonal T-cell expansion. Partial responses occurred in three dose-escalation patients, of whom one had hepatocellular carcinoma and two had cutaneous melanoma. Of the 50 or so patients in dose escalation, about 20 had hepatocellular carcinoma, approximately 15 had melanoma, 9 had renal cell carcinoma and 9 had head and neck cancer. Patients were allowed to have had prior anti-PD-1, anti-PD-L1 or anti-CTLA-4 therapy, and around 43% of the dose-escalation patients had been treated with checkpoint inhibitors.

Patients with autoimmune disease history or receiving systemic immunosuppression were excluded from the trial. Peripheral blood for TCR sequencing was drawn from every dose cohort at baseline, at cycle 4 day 1 and at cycle 7 day 1. Samples were obtained from an open-label, multicenter, first-in-human phase I dose-escalation trial of ivuxolimab. Adults with locally advanced or metastatic melanoma, renal cell, hepatocellular, or head and neck squamous cell carcinoma were enrolled in the trial. Before TCR sequencing, CD4+ T cells and CD8+ T cells were sorted from peripheral blood as separate populations. Beyond this particular receptor, the publication reports: In the 0.1-3.0 mg/kg groups, partial responders had among the lowest normalized peripheral clonal expansion, particularly in CD8+ T cells. On average, CD8+ T cells showed more expanded clones than CD4+ T cells after ivuxolimab. Low levels of normalized T-cell clonal expansion were also seen in some nonresponding patients. Which antigens the clonally expanded peripheral T cells were specific for was not determined. At doses from 0.1 to 3.0 mg/kg, clonal expansion was seen in both CD4+ and CD8+ blood T cells between baseline and week 6.

For sequencing of the TCRbeta CDR3 region, genomic DNA was extracted from the sorted cells. The immunoSEQ Assay was used to sequence the TCRbeta CDR3 regions. Entries here come from immuneACCESS through TCRdb and include only in-frame sequences with V and J called. Some clones fail to appear in such tables; in the studies checked, an unresolved V gene covers under half of the shortfall, and the cause of the remainder is unknown. The sample table shows approximately 11,000 clones, and around four fifths are seen once. The ten largest clones take up about 17% of the sample. Sequencing used CD4+ or CD8+ T cells sorted from blood, obtained in a trial of the OX40 agonist ivuxolimab. This clonotype originated in an adult with an advanced solid tumor such as melanoma, head and neck, liver or kidney cancer.

CDR3 loop: CASSPTPQGEGETQYF. The sequenced DNA: TGTGCCAGCAGCCCTACACCACAGGGGGAGGGAGAGACCCAGTACTTC. The chain employs TRBV7-6 and TRBJ2-5, and TRBD1 may be the D gene, going by 8 matching bases. The cysteine opens and the phenylalanine closes a CDR3 of 16 amino acids. The DNA shown is the 48-base CDR3, in frame from base 1. V was cut back by 5 bases and J by 4 bases, leaving a gap of 20 bases between them. The germline V gene specifies SGHVS as CDR1 and FNYEAQ as CDR2.